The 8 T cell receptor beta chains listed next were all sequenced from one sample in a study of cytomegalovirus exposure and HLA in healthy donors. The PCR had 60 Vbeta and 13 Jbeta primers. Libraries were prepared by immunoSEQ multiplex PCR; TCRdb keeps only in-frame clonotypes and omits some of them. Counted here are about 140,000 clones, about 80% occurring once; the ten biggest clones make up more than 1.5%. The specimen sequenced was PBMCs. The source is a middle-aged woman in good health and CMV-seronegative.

The CDR3 is CASSSPTSESRTSTDTQYF. Written as DNA, the CDR3 is TGTGCCAGCAGTTCCCCGACTAGCGAAAGCCGGACTAGCACAGATACGCAGTATTTT. This chain links TRBV11-2 with TRBJ2-3, with 8 bases aligning to TRBD2. This CDR3 contains 19 residues. Trimming cost V 6 bases and J 0 bases; bases outside gene matches: 17. The germline gives CDR1 SGHAT, CDR2 FQNNGV.

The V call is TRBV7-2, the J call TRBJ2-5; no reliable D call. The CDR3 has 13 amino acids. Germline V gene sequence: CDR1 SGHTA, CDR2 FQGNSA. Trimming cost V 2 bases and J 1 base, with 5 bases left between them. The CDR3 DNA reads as TGTGCCAGCAGCTTATCCTTCCAAGAGACCCAGTACTTC. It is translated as CASSLSFQETQYF.

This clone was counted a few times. CDR3 DNA: TGTGCCAGCAGGGGACAGGGGGGTCAGCCCCAGCATTTT. Translation: CASRGQGGQPQHF. This sequence joins TRBV6-1 and TRBJ1-5; 11 nucleotides agree with TRBD1. This CDR3 comprises 13 residues. Trimming took 6 bases from V and 6 from J; bases not matched to a gene: 1. CDR1 and CDR2 from the germline V gene are MNHNS and SASEGT.

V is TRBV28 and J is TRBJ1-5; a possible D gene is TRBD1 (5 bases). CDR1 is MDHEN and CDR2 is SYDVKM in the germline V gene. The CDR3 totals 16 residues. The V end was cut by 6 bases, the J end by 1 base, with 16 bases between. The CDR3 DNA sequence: TGTGCCAGCAGGCCATGGGCAAGGGGAAGCAATCAGCCCCAGCATTTT. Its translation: CASRPWARGSNQPQHF.

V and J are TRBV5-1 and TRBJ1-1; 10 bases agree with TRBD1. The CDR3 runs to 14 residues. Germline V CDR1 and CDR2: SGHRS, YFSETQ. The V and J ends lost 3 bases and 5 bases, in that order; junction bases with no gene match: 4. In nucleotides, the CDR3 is TGCGCCAGCAGCTCGGGACAGGGGTATACTGAAGCTTTCTTT. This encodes CASSSGQGYTEAFF.

This chain's CDR3 is CASSRGSEEKLFF. In DNA, the CDR3 is TGTGCCAGCAGCCGCGGGTCGGAAGAAAAACTGTTTTTT. The genes are TRBV14 and TRBJ1-4; D not certain. From germline, CDR1 is SGHDN and CDR2 FVKESK. V was trimmed by 4 bases and J by 8 bases, leaving 11 bases between them. This CDR3 has 13 residues.

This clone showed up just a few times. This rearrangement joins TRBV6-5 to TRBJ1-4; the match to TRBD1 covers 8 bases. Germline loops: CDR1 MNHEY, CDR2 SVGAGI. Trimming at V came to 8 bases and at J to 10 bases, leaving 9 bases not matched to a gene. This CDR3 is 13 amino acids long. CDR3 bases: TGTGCCAGCTTCCCTACAGGGGGGGTAAAACTGTTTTTT. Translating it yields CASFPTGGVKLFF.

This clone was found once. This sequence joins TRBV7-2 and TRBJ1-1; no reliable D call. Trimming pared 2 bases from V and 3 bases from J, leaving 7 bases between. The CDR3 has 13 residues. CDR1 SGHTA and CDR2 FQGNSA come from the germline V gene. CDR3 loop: CASSLSVYTEAFF. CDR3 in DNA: TGTGCCAGCAGCTTATCAGTATACACTGAAGCTTTCTTT. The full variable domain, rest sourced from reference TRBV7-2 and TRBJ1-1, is GAGVSQSPSNKVTEKGKDVELRCDPISGHTALYWYRQSLGQGLEFLIYFQGNSAPDKSGLPSDRFSAERTGGSVSTLTIQRTQQEDSAVYLCASSLSVYTEAFFGQGTRLTVV.